One sample yielded the 27 T cell receptor beta chains listed below, sequenced in a study of CD8 T cells in ankylosing spondylitis (dated 2017 in TCRdb). Libraries were prepared through 5' RACE. The instrument given in TCRdb is Illumina HiSeq 2500. The raw public data were reprocessed by TCRdb itself: fastp quality trimming at Q25, MiXCR clonotype calling, in-frame beta chains only. Each entry is one CDR3 protein sequence, shown with its most common DNA and genes. For this sample there are more than 600,000 distinct CDR3 sequences; 15% to 20% appear just once. The top ten clones comprise under 20% of the sample. Overall study outcomes, separate from this receptor: Blood from ankylosing spondylitis patients appeared to be characterized by a TCR beta motif made up of seven or eight highly homologous amino acid variants.

No antigen has been identified for these receptors. Sequencing was carried out using blood, either unsorted or a sorted T cell fraction (not recorded which). The source is a male donor with ankylosing spondylitis.

This chain uses TRBV5-1 with TRBJ2-1, with D unresolved. CDR1 and CDR2 (germline): SGHRS, YFSETQ. V dropped 0 bases and J dropped 2 bases, with 12 bases sitting between them. This CDR3 is 16 amino acids long. CDR3: CASSLDLFGAYNEQFF. CDR3 bases: TGCGCCAGCAGCTTGGATCTGTTTGGGGCCTACAATGAGCAGTTCTTC. The variable domain in full, completed from reference TRBV5-1 and TRBJ2-1, reads KAGVTQTPRYLIKTRGQQVTLSCSPISGHRSVSWYQQTPGQGLQFLFEYFSETQRNKGNFPGRFSGRQFSNSRSEMNVSTLELGDSALYLCASSLDLFGAYNEQFFGPGTRLTVL.

The chain carries TRBV20-1 and TRBJ2-1; the D gene is possibly TRBD2 (6 bases). In germline, CDR1 is DFQATT, CDR2 SNEGSKA (reference sequence). Trimming removed 0 bases at V and 14 bases at J, with 26 bases between. The CDR3 is 16 amino acids. Here the CDR3 reads CSARDRLRDLFSAEFF. CDR3 in DNA: TGCAGTGCTAGAGATCGCCTCCGGGACTTGTTTTCCGCTGAGTTCTTC.

This clonotype appeared a single time. V usage is TRBV2 and J usage is TRBJ1-4; unclear D gene. The CDR3 loop spans 14 amino acids. V was pared by 3 bases and J by 8 bases, with 13 bases between. Looked up from germline, CDR1 is SNHLY and CDR2 is FYNNEI. Here the CDR3 reads CASSDARFEEKLFF. The CDR3, as DNA: TGTGCCAGCAGTGATGCGAGATTCGAGGAAAAACTGTTTTTT.

V gene TRBV24-1 combines with J gene TRBJ2-1, with D possibly matching TRBD2 (5 bases). From germline, CDR1 is KGHDR and CDR2 SFDVKD. The CDR3 sequence is 15 residues long. V lost 5 bases and J lost 9, with 19 bases in between. The CDR3 sequence: CATSAPRGSLSEQFF. The DNA of the CDR3 is TGTGCCACCAGTGCTCCTCGTGGGAGCCTTTCTGAGCAGTTCTTC.

This clonotype showed up just a few times. CDR3 sequence reads: CASKGGRTLYEQYF. CDR3 bases: TGTGCCAGCAAAGGGGGCAGGACCCTCTACGAGCAGTACTTC. The rearrangement joins TRBV2 to TRBJ2-7; 7 bases are shared with TRBD1. CDR3 length: 14 amino acids. Germline V lookup: CDR1 SNHLY, CDR2 FYNNEI. Trimming took 7 bases from V and 3 from J; bases not matched to a gene: 9. Variable domain in full (rest from reference TRBV2 and TRBJ2-7): EPEVTQTPSHQVTQMGQEVILRCVPISNHLYFYWYRQILGQKVEFLVSFYNNEISEKSEIFDDQFSVERPDGSNFTLKIRSTKLEDSAMYFCASKGGRTLYEQYFGPGTRLTVT.

This clonotype occurred a few times. CDR3 sequence (DNA): TGCAGTGCTCCCGTGTCGTTGGTGAACACTGAAGCTTTCTTT. Its translation is CSAPVSLVNTEAFF. J is TRBJ1-1 and V is TRBV20-1; the D is unclear. Germline V lookup: CDR1 DFQATT, CDR2 SNEGSKA (reference sequence). CDR3 size: 14 residues. Trimming removed 5 bases at V and 0 bases at J, with 13 bases between.

This clonotype was found a few times. The chain uses TRBV15 and TRBJ1-1; D is perhaps TRBD1 (5 bases). The CDR3 has 15 amino acids. The ends were cut back, 2 bases at V and 1 base at J, with 11 bases in the middle. The germline V gene has CDR1 LNHNV and CDR2 YYDKDF (reference sequence). The CDR3: CATSRKGDGNTEAFF. The CDR3 coding sequence is TGTGCCACCAGCAGAAAAGGGGACGGGAACACTGAAGCTTTCTTT.

This clonotype was picked up many times. CDR3 sequence: CAISESGPPYEQYF. CDR3 DNA sequence: TGTGCCATCAGTGAGTCGGGGCCCCCCTACGAGCAGTACTTC. The J gene is TRBJ2-7, the V gene TRBV10-3; TRBD1 might be the D (5 bases). The V end lost 0 bases, the J end lost 2 bases, and 8 bases lay between the germline ends. The germline V gene encodes CDR1 ENHRY and CDR2 SYGVKD. The CDR3 sequence is 14 residues long.

This clonotype was seen only a few times. This chain joins TRBV6-6 and TRBJ1-2; D unclear. The germline V gene has CDR1 MNHNY and CDR2 SVGAGI (reference sequence). V was clipped by 5 bases and J by 7 bases, with 14 bases between them. CDR3 size: 13 residues. The CDR3 sequence is CASSPDLPSGYTF. The CDR3, as DNA: TGTGCCAGCAGTCCCGACCTTCCCAGTGGCTACACCTTC.

The chain has TRBV20-1 and TRBJ1-5, with D possibly TRBD1 on 5 matching bases. The V and J ends lost 3 bases and 3 bases respectively, with 12 bases between them. The germline V gene encodes CDR1 DFQATT and CDR2 SNEGSKA (reference sequence). CDR3 length: 14 residues. CDR3 protein: CSASLRGDNQPQHF. The CDR3 DNA follows: TGCAGTGCTAGTTTGCGGGGGGACAATCAGCCCCAGCATTTT.

J is TRBJ1-5 and V is TRBV7-3; 10 bases agree with TRBD1. J lost 6 bases, V lost 6 bases, and 14 bases had no gene match. Germline lookup yields CDR1 SGHTA and CDR2 FQGTGA. CDR3 length equals 17 residues. The CDR3 spells CASRTTSRDRGGQPQHF. CDR3 coding DNA: TGTGCCAGCAGAACCACAAGCCGGGACAGGGGAGGTCAGCCCCAGCATTTT.

The chain couples TRBV5-4 to TRBJ1-2; D unclear. There are 15 residues in the CDR3. The V and J ends lost 0 bases and 3 bases respectively, with 12 bases between them. CDR1 is SGHNT and CDR2 is YYREEE in the germline V gene (reference sequence). CDR3 amino acids: CASSLDEARDYGYTF. The CDR3 DNA sequence: TGTGCCAGCAGCTTGGACGAAGCTCGGGACTATGGCTACACCTTC.

V is TRBV9 and J is TRBJ2-3; TRBD2 aligns across 8 bases. There are 16 residues in the CDR3. CDR1 SGDLS and CDR2 YYNGEE come from the germline V gene. Trimming removed 4 bases from V and 2 bases from J; junction bases left unmatched: 9. CDR3 protein: CASSPGTRANTDTQYF. CDR3 nucleotide sequence: TGTGCCAGCAGCCCCGGGACTAGGGCAAACACAGATACGCAGTATTTT.

This clonotype occurred many times. As DNA, the CDR3 is TGCGCCAGCAGTGGGGGGACACCCTCCTACAATGAGCAGTTCTTC. This encodes CASSGGTPSYNEQFF. The genes are TRBV10-2 and TRBJ2-1; tentative D call: TRBD1 (6 bases). V was cut by 4 bases and J by 0 bases, with 10 bases left in between. The CDR3 is made up of 15 amino acids. The V gene's germline CDR1 is WSHSY and CDR2 SAAADI.

The V call is TRBV7-8, the J call TRBJ2-3, with 10 bases identical to TRBD2. Germline V CDR1 and CDR2: SGHVS, FQNEAQ. There are 17 residues in the CDR3. V lost 4 bases to trimming and J lost 3 bases; unmatched junction nucleotides: 10. In DNA, the CDR3 is TGTGCCAGCAGCTCACGGAGCGGGAGGGCCATAACAGATACGCAGTATTTT. It translates to CASSSRSGRAITDTQYF.

In its sample, this clonotype was seen many times. In DNA form, the CDR3 reads TGTGCCACCTCTCCGCGGCCGGGTCTCGGGGACTACAATGAGCAGTTCTTC. This encodes CATSPRPGLGDYNEQFF. The genes are TRBV12-3 or TRBV12-4 and TRBJ2-1; D is perhaps TRBD2 (5 bases). There are 17 residues in the CDR3. V gave up 10 bases and J gave up 3 bases, with 25 bases separating them.

This clonotype occurred a few times. The chain recombines TRBV29-1 with TRBJ2-2; no clear D. CDR1 and CDR2 from the germline V gene are SQVTM and ANQGSEA. The CDR3 is 13 residues long. V gave up 2 bases and J gave up 0 bases, with 4 bases separating them. This CDR3 is CSVEQTNTGELFF. The CDR3 DNA reads TGCAGCGTTGAACAGACGAACACCGGGGAGCTGTTTTTT.

V usage is TRBV12-3 or TRBV12-4 and J usage is TRBJ1-2; D is uncertain. The CDR3 is made up of 14 amino acids. V shed 5 bases and J shed 8 bases, with 18 bases lying between them. As DNA, the CDR3 is TGTGCCAGCAGTCCTAAGATCGGGGTTACGGGCTACACCTTC. Residues: CASSPKIGVTGYTF.

The chain couples TRBV20-1 to TRBJ1-5; 12 bases fit TRBD1. Germline CDR1 DFQATT, CDR2 SNEGSKA (reference sequence). This CDR3 spans 15 amino acids. The trim removed 3 bases at V and 2 bases at J, leaving 2 bases unmatched. CDR3 nucleotide sequence: TGCAGTGCTAGGGGGACAGGGGGCGGCAATCAGCCCCAGCATTTT. Protein product: CSARGTGGGNQPQHF.

In this sample, this clonotype turned up a few times. This rearrangement joins TRBV4-2 to TRBJ2-6; D uncertain. Deletions cut 3 bases from V and 0 bases from J, with 6 bases between. Germline-derived CDR1 and CDR2 are LGHNA and YNFKEQ. This CDR3 spans 15 amino acids. CDR3 DNA sequence: TGTGCCAGCAGCCAGGCCCACTCTGGGGCCAACGTCCTGACTTTC. Its translation: CASSQAHSGANVLTF.

A few counts support this clonotype. This chain joins TRBV7-8 and TRBJ1-1; a weak D match, TRBD1 (6 bases). CDR1 is SGHVS and CDR2 is FQNEAQ in the germline V gene. V was pared by 5 bases and J by 7 bases, with 17 bases between. The CDR3 runs 14 residues. The CDR3 protein is CASSRRDNLNEAFF. Here the CDR3 DNA reads TGTGCCAGCAGCCGCCGGGACAACCTGAATGAAGCTTTCTTT.

The chain couples TRBV27 to TRBJ1-5, with a tentative D call TRBD1 (5 bases). The CDR3 loop spans 17 amino acids. Trimming removed 4 bases at V and 0 bases at J, with 16 bases between. CDR1 and CDR2 from the germline V gene are MNHEY and SMNVEV (reference sequence). DNA of the CDR3: TGTGCCAGCAGTTCCATATTAGACAGTTATAGCAATCAGCCCCAGCATTTT. It specifies CASSSILDSYSNQPQHF.

This clonotype has a handful of counts. The CDR3 coding sequence is TGTGCCAGCAGTGGGACATCACTCAAGGAGACCCAGTACTTC. Translation: CASSGTSLKETQYF. V usage is TRBV27 and J usage is TRBJ2-5; maybe TRBD1 (6 bases). Germline V lookup: CDR1 MNHEY, CDR2 SMNVEV (reference sequence). The CDR3 extends over 14 amino acids. V lost 5 bases and J 5 bases, leaving 15 bases between the germline ends.

This clonotype occurred a few times. This chain uses TRBV7-9 with TRBJ2-7; 10 nucleotides match TRBD1. V lost 8 bases to trimming and J lost 4 bases; unmatched junction nucleotides: 5. Per the germline V gene, CDR1 is SEHNR and CDR2 is FQNEAQ (reference sequence). The CDR3 loop spans 13 amino acids. The CDR3 reads CASGTGERYEQYF. DNA for the CDR3: TGTGCCAGCGGGACAGGGGAAAGGTACGAGCAGTACTTC.

The V call is TRBV20-1, the J call TRBJ2-7; D remains unclear. The ends were cut back, 6 bases at V and 0 bases at J, with 6 bases in the middle. The CDR3 loop spans 11 amino acids. CDR1 is DFQATT, CDR2 SNEGSKA, per germline (reference sequence). The CDR3 sequence: CSALYSYEQYF. The CDR3 nucleotides are TGCAGTGCACTCTACTCCTACGAGCAGTACTTC.

This clonotype came up many times. The chain carries TRBV7-2 and TRBJ2-1; D is possibly TRBD2 (5 bases). Trimming pared 5 bases from V and 9 bases from J, leaving 17 bases between. CDR3 length equals 14 residues. CDR1 is SGHTA, CDR2 FQGNSA, per germline. The CDR3 region is CASSRSPSLSEQFF. CDR3 nucleotide sequence: TGTGCCAGCAGCCGCTCCCCTAGCTTGAGTGAGCAGTTCTTC.

This clonotype showed up just a few times. The CDR3 DNA sequence: TGCGCCAGCAGCTCCCCGAGCGGGAGTTTCGATGAGCAGTTCTTC. Protein: CASSSPSGSFDEQFF. The chain has TRBV5-1 and TRBJ2-1; 8 nucleotides agree with TRBD2. The CDR3 is 15 amino acids. J lost 8 bases, V lost 3 bases, and 10 bases had no gene match. Germline V gene sequence: CDR1 SGHRS, CDR2 YFSETQ.